This T cell receptor (beta chain) originates from a study of blood T cell repertoires in COVID-19. Study in general: From the United States, Italy and Spain came samples of acute and convalescent COVID-19. The cDNA or gDNA used as material had been derived from T cells, B-cell-depleted T cells, or PBMCs.

The authors' processing: The authors estimated nucleated cell counts from reference gene primer amplification. TCRdb keeps only in-frame clones here, not all; method: immunoSEQ multiplex PCR. Clone size and the V and J calls come from that table; the DNA yielded D and trimming. This sample has approximately 88,000 clones, with around 80% found just once. The CDR3 runs to 12 residues. Germline V gene data show CDR1 as SGHNT and CDR2 as YENEEA. Trimming removed 5 bases at V and 6 bases at J, with 11 bases between. This chain joins TRBV11-3 and TRBJ2-7; D uncertain. The clonotype originates from a man between 50 and 59 years old who had recovered from COVID-19. Sequenced material: peripheral blood. This chain's CDR3 is CASSILNSEQYF. CDR3 nucleotides: TGTGCCAGCAGCATCCTAAACAGCGAGCAGTACTTC.